This T cell receptor (beta chain) was captured in a study of cytomegalovirus exposure and HLA in healthy donors. The V and J ends lost 0 bases and 3 bases, in that order; junction bases with no gene match: 3. Germline CDR1 reads MNHEY; CDR2 reads SMNVEV (reference sequence). This CDR3 spans 16 amino acids. Points on this clone: Its cognate antigen is unknown.

The PCR was carried out with 60 Vbeta primers and 13 Jbeta primers. Only in-frame clones appear in the TCRdb table, and some are missing; sequencing was by immunoSEQ multiplex PCR. This table has about 80,000 clones, 62% appearing once. Study results and limitations: The authors later found HLA-associated TCR beta chains more clonally expanded than equally common others. Published work reported that the classifier diagnosed cytomegalovirus status with high specificity and sensitivity.

This chain joins TRBV27 and TRBJ2-1, with 9 positions matching TRBD2. Sequenced: PBMCs. The sequence was obtained from a male donor in good health and CMV-seropositive. The CDR3 bases are TGTGCCAGCAGTTTATCAAAAGCGGGGGGCTACAATGAGCAGTTCTTC. This codes for CASSLSKAGGYNEQFF.